Shown below are 10 T cell receptor beta chains from a single sample sequenced in a study of T cells in women clearing cervical HPV infection. TCRdb's copy holds only in-frame clones and misses some; the assay was immunoSEQ multiplex PCR. This sample carries tens of thousands of clones, with more than 20% going to the ten biggest clones. Input material: blood buffy coat. These receptors were collected from a woman between 18 and 75 years old with a cervical HPV16 infection that either progressed to CIN3+ or cleared (not recorded which).

As for this clone: The sequenced fragment ends 3 residues before the CDR3 boundary, so the rest is inferred from the germline J gene. V is TRBV18 and J is TRBJ2-5; D is perhaps TRBD2 (6 bases). V lost 8 bases, J lost 5 bases, and 12 bases lay in between. The germline V gene has CDR1 KGHSH and CDR2 LQKENI. There are 12 residues in the CDR3. This CDR3 reads CASAPGRETQYF. The DNA read from the CDR3 is TGTGCCAGCGCGCCAGGGAGGGAGACC.

With regard to this clone: The observed sequence ends 3 residues before the CDR3 terminus, with the missing tail filled in from the germline J gene. The chain combines TRBV5-1 with TRBJ2-2; D is perhaps TRBD2 (5 bases). Germline V gene data show CDR1 as SGHRS and CDR2 as YFSETQ. This CDR3 comprises 15 residues. The CDR3 sequence: CASSLPHPTNEKLFF. CDR3 DNA, as far as it was read: TGCGCCAGCAGCTTACCCCACCCGACTAATGAAAAG.

About this clone itself: The read ends 3 residues before the CDR3 terminus; that terminus is restored from the germline J gene. The V call is TRBV18, the J call TRBJ1-2; a possible D gene is TRBD1 (5 bases). In germline, CDR1 is KGHSH, CDR2 LQKENI. This CDR3 contains 16 residues. Partial CDR3 DNA: TGTGCCAGCTCACCGGTAGAAACAAGACAGTCGGGCGGC. Translating it yields CASSPVETRQSGG. The entire CDR3 reads CASSPVETRQSGGYTF.

Turning to this clone: The observed sequence ends 3 residues before the CDR3 terminus, with the missing tail filled in from the germline J gene. The chain has TRBV20-1 and TRBJ2-7, with D perhaps TRBD2 (6 bases). Germline CDR1 DFQATT, CDR2 SNEGSKA (reference sequence). Trimming took 4 bases from V and 2 from J, leaving 9 bases between them. The CDR3 contains 12 residues. Here the CDR3 reads CSAKTRPYEQYF. The covered CDR3 bases are TGCAGTGCTAAGACTAGACCCTACGAG.

Worth noting for this clone: The DNA ends 3 residues before the CDR3 does, and the rest of the CDR3 is filled in from the germline J gene. The rearrangement links TRBV20-1 to TRBJ2-2, with D maybe TRBD1 (7 bases). Trimming removed 0 bases at V and 6 bases at J, with 11 bases between. CDR1 DFQATT and CDR2 SNEGSKA come from the germline V gene (reference sequence). The CDR3 is made up of 14 amino acids. The sequenced CDR3 bases are TGCAGTGCTAGAGATGGAGGGGGCTCCGGGGAG. Its protein is CSARDGGGSGE. The CDR3 reads in full as CSARDGGGSGELFF.

As for this clone: The missing CDR3 end, 3 residues past where the read stops, is filled in from the germline J gene. The V and J genes are TRBV20-1 and TRBJ2-2, with TRBD2 as a possible D gene (5 bases). V was cut by 3 bases and J by 7 bases, with 12 bases left in between. Germline CDR1 DFQATT, CDR2 SNEGSKA (reference sequence). CDR3 length: 13 residues. CDR3 amino acids: CSASDEGNGELFF. The DNA read from the CDR3 is TGCAGTGCTAGTGATGAGGGTAACGGGGAG.

To note about this clone: The sequenced fragment ends 3 residues before the CDR3 boundary, so the rest is inferred from the germline J gene. The V call is TRBV4-1, the J call TRBJ1-2; D perhaps matches TRBD1 (5 bases). There are 14 residues in the CDR3. V was clipped by 3 bases and J by 4 bases, with 12 bases between them. Germline assignment: CDR1 MGHRA and CDR2 YSYEKL. CDR3 residues: CASSQGQDGYGYTF. The CDR3 bases that were read are TGCGCCAGCAGCCAGGGGCAGGACGGCTATGGC.

Points on this clone: The read stops 3 residues short of the end of the CDR3; the missing end is completed from the germline J gene. The chain joins TRBV29-1 to TRBJ1-1; D unclear. The CDR3 consists of 11 residues. The germline V gene encodes CDR1 SQVTM and CDR2 ANQGSEA. The sequenced CDR3 bases are TGCAGCGTTGATCACCCCCGGGGA. Translating gives CSVDHPRG. The entire CDR3 reads CSVDHPRGAFF.

Partial CDR3 DNA: TGTGCCAGCAGCTTGGGTGGCGGGAACACTGAA. As protein: CASSLGGGNTE. The CDR3 reads in full as CASSLGGGNTEAFF. This chain links TRBV5-4 with TRBJ1-1; D call uncertain. Sequencing ends 3 residues short of the CDR3 end; the germline J gene provides the rest. The V gene's germline CDR1 is SGHNT and CDR2 YYREEE (reference sequence). The V end lost 0 bases, the J end lost 1 base, and 7 bases lay between the germline ends. The CDR3 length is 14 residues.

As for this clone: The CDR3 end falls 3 residues outside the read, so it is completed with the germline J gene. The V gene is TRBV19, the J gene TRBJ1-2; TRBD1 agrees at 11 bases. Germline CDR1 and CDR2: LNHDA and SQIVND (reference sequence). The CDR3 loop spans 16 amino acids. CDR3 DNA (partial): TGTGCCAGTAGTCTAGGACAGGGGGCGCAGGCGGAGAGC. It translates to CASSLGQGAQAES. Given in full, the CDR3 is CASSLGQGAQAESYTF.